A selection of T cell receptor beta chains follows, all from one sample in a study of T cells in Graves' hyperthyroidism and ophthalmopathy. Each CDR3 protein is one row after TCRdb ran MiXCR on the multiplex PCR reads. This sample carries a few hundred thousand distinct CDR3 sequences, around 14% of them seen once, and the ten largest clones take approximately 7.4%. Sequenced: blood. The receptors here all came from a woman in her thirties with Graves' hyperthyroidism. Both conserved end residues are part of each CDR3. A D gene is named only where the DNA matches it firmly. Clone size is stated in some rows and not others, as once, few, many or a class when expanded.

v_gene,abundance,d_gene,j_gene,CDR3nt,CDR3aa
TRBV9,few,TRBD1,TRBJ1-1,TGTGCCAGCAGCCCCTACGGACAGGGTGGGACTGAAGCTTTCTTT,CASSPYGQGGTEAFF
TRBV19,NA,TRBD1,TRBJ2-7,TGTGCCAGTAGAACCGGGACAGGGAGCTCCTACGAGCAGTACTTC,CASRTGTGSSYEQYF
TRBV7-2,NA,NA,TRBJ2-7,TGTGCCAGCAGCTTACCGGCGGCGGAGCAGAGCTCCTACGAGCAGTACTTC,CASSLPAAEQSSYEQYF
TRBV6-9,NA,TRBD2,TRBJ2-1,TGTGCCAGCAGTTACCTTTTTGCGGGAGGGTCAGGAGAGCAGTTCTTC,CASSYLFAGGSGEQFF
TRBV4-2,NA,NA,TRBJ2-3,TGTGCCAGCAGCCAAGATAGTGACTTCACAGATACGCAGTATTTT,CASSQDSDFTDTQYF
TRBV11-2,many,TRBD2,TRBJ2-2,TGTGCCAGCATGCCCGCGGGGGACAACACCGGGGAGCTGTTTTTT,CASMPAGDNTGELFF
TRBV12-3/TRBV12-4,many,NA,TRBJ1-1,TGTGCCAGCAGTTCCCACTACTCTGAAGCTTTCTTT,CASSSHYSEAFF
TRBV11-3,many,NA,TRBJ2-5,TGTGCCAGCAGCTTAGTCGGAGCGGAAGAGACCCAGTACTTC,CASSLVGAEETQYF
TRBV12-5,NA,NA,TRBJ2-7,TGTGCTAGTGGGCGCGACCGGGCCGGCGAGCAGTACTTC,CASGRDRAGEQYF
TRBV3-1,many,TRBD1,TRBJ1-6,TGTGCCAGCAGCCGGACAGGGAATTCACCCCTCCACTTT,CASSRTGNSPLHF
TRBV24-1,NA,NA,TRBJ2-1,TGTGCCACCAGTGACCCTGTGGGACTGAGCTCCTACAATGAGCAGTTCTTC,CATSDPVGLSSYNEQFF
TRBV25-1,few,NA,TRBJ1-5,TGTGCCAGCAGTGATCTACTAGGGCCCCAGCATTTT,CASSDLLGPQHF
TRBV7-2,many,TRBD2,TRBJ2-1,TGTGCCAGCAGCTCCGGGACTAGCGGGGATTCGAAGCAGTTCTTC,CASSSGTSGDSKQFF
TRBV6-1,many,TRBD2,TRBJ2-5,TGTGCCAGCAGCAATAGCGGGAGAGGTTACGAGACCCAGTACTTC,CASSNSGRGYETQYF
TRBV2,many,NA,TRBJ2-3,TGTGCCAGCAGTCTCCATGGGGCGCAGTATTTT,CASSLHGAQYF
TRBV7-8,many,NA,TRBJ1-2,TGTGCCAGCAGTCCAGGACAGCCCTATGGCTACACCTTC,CASSPGQPYGYTF
TRBV6-5,NA,NA,TRBJ1-1,TGTGCCAGCAGTTACTCGGGGGGCTCCACTGGAGCTTTCTTT,CASSYSGGSTGAFF
TRBV7-8,NA,NA,TRBJ1-2,TGTGCCAGCAGCTTATCCAAGGGCCCCTATGGCTACACCTTC,CASSLSKGPYGYTF
TRBV20-1,many,TRBD2,TRBJ2-3,TGCAGTGCTATAGCGGGAGAACATACGCAGTATTTT,CSAIAGEHTQYF
TRBV29-1,few,NA,TRBJ1-1,TGCAGCGTTGCGACGGACTTGAACACTGAAGCTTTCTTT,CSVATDLNTEAFF
TRBV2,many,NA,TRBJ2-2,TGTGCCAGCAGTGAAGGGTGGGGGTACGGCGGGGAGCTGTTTTTT,CASSEGWGYGGELFF
TRBV20-1,many,NA,TRBJ2-1,TGCAGTGCTGGACCCCGGGACGCGCTGGATGAGCAGTTCTTC,CSAGPRDALDEQFF
TRBV20-1,many,NA,TRBJ1-1,TGCAGTGCTAGTTCCCGGGAAGGGGCGAACACTGAAGCTTTCTTT,CSASSREGANTEAFF
TRBV12-3/TRBV12-4,few,TRBD2,TRBJ2-6,TGTGCCAGCAGTTGGGAGGGAGGTGGGGCCAACGTCCTGACTTTC,CASSWEGGGANVLTF
TRBV28,many,TRBD1,TRBJ1-1,TGTGCCACCGGACAGGGGATGAACACTGAAGCTTTCTTT,CATGQGMNTEAFF
TRBV29-1,NA,TRBD1,TRBJ2-5,TGCAGCGGGGGACAGGGGGGGGAGACCCAGTACTTC,CSGGQGGETQYF
TRBV20-1,few,NA,TRBJ1-2,TGCAGTGCTAGAGATCCCGCCAGGAAAAACTATGGCTACACCTTC,CSARDPARKNYGYTF
TRBV24-1,few,NA,TRBJ2-1,TGTGCCACCAGAGACCTTAATAATGAGCAGTTCTTC,CATRDLNNEQFF
TRBV5-1,many,NA,TRBJ2-3,TGCGCCAGCAGCGGCCTAGGATTCACAGATACGCAGTATTTT,CASSGLGFTDTQYF
TRBV7-2,many,TRBD2,TRBJ2-1,TGTGCCAGCAGCTTTACCAGCGGGAGTCGGTATGAGCAGTTCTTC,CASSFTSGSRYEQFF
TRBV28,many,NA,TRBJ2-7,TGTGCCAGCAGTTTAATTGGTGGGACACCCCCCTTCGAGCAGTACTTC,CASSLIGGTPPFEQYF
TRBV5-1,many,NA,TRBJ2-3,TGCGCCAGCAGCTTGAACCCACCAAGCACAGATACGCAGTATTTT,CASSLNPPSTDTQYF
TRBV4-1,few,TRBD2,TRBJ2-2,TGCGCCAGCAGCCAAGATACCAGCGGGAGTGGGTATGGGGAGCTGTTTTTT,CASSQDTSGSGYGELFF
TRBV5-1,NA,TRBD2,TRBJ2-7,TGCGCCAGCAGATCGGGACTAAACTACGAGCAGTACTTC,CASRSGLNYEQYF
TRBV6-2/TRBV6-3,NA,NA,TRBJ1-5,TGTGCCAGCAGTTATTCGTCGGGGTCCAACCTATGGAGTCAGCCCCAGCATTTT,CASSYSSGSNLWSQPQHF
TRBV6-1,few,NA,TRBJ2-3,TGTGCCAGCAGGGCCGGAGATACGCAGTATTTT,CASRAGDTQYF